This T cell receptor (beta chain) was sequenced in a study of control samples from healthy donors and cancer patients. Libraries were prepared by immunoSEQ multiplex PCR; TCRdb keeps only in-frame clonotypes and omits some of them. The table includes around 160,000 clones, approximately 94% detected once. CDR1 is MNHEY and CDR2 is SMNVEV in the germline V gene (reference sequence). The CDR3 runs to 16 residues. Between the trimmed V and J ends, which lost 0 bases and 0 bases, there was a span of 9 bases. The origin of this receptor is a man between 18 and 35 years old in good health. Sequenced input: blood. The chain combines TRBV27 with TRBJ2-1; D might be TRBD2 (6 bases). In DNA form, the CDR3 reads TGTGCCAGCAGTTTATCGGCGGGGATCTCCTACAATGAGCAGTTCTTC. This gives the protein CASSLSAGISYNEQFF.